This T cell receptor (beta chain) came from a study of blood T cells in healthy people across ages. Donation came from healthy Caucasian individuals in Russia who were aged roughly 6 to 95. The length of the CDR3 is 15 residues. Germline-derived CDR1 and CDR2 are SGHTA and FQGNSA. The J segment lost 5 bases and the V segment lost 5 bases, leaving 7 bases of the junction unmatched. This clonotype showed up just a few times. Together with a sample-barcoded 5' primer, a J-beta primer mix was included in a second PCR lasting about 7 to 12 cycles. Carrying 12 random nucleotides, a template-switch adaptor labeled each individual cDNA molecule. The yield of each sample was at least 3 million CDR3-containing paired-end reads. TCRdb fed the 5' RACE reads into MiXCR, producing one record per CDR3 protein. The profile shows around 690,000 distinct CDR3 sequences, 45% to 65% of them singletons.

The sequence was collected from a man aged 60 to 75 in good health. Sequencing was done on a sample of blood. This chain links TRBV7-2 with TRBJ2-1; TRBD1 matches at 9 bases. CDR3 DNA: TGTGCCAGCAGCCCGGACAGGGGTTTTAACAATGAGCAGTTCTTC. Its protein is CASSPDRGFNNEQFF.